This T cell receptor (beta chain) was captured by sequencing in a study of blood T cell repertoires in COVID-19. Looking at the study overall: Sample material is recorded as cDNA or gDNA derived from T cells, B-cell-depleted T cells, or PBMCs.

This clone was counted only a few times. CDR3 length: 18 residues. Germline V gene data show CDR1 as SGHRS and CDR2 as YFSETQ. Germline trimming cut 2 bases from V and 10 bases from J; bases unmatched to any gene: 16. Per the original methods: Estimation of nucleated cell counts was performed using reference gene primer amplification. TCRdb's table, derived via immunoSEQ multiplex PCR, lists solely in-frame clones and lacks some. V and J calls and clone size are copied from that table; D and trimming were computed from the DNA. The sample shows roughly 180,000 clones, about 85% of them seen only once.

The sample consisted of peripheral blood. This sequence originates from a woman between 45 and 60 years old with COVID-19, enrolled during active disease. The rearrangement links TRBV5-1 to TRBJ1-6, with 9 nucleotides matching TRBD1. The CDR3 bases are TGCGCCAGCAGCTTAAACCCTCCGGGACAGGGCTTCCGATCACCCCTCCACTTT. As protein: CASSLNPPGQGFRSPLHF.